These 23 T cell receptor beta chains came from one sample sequenced in a study of long-term antiretroviral therapy in people with HIV. The run of the v3.0 immunoSEQ assay was at survey level. Sequencing was performed with immunoSEQ multiplex PCR; in TCRdb, only in-frame clones are kept and a portion is missing. The repertoire consists of around 11,000 clones, with around 81% occurring once and the leading ten covering under 20%. Sample: unsorted PBMCs, taken 1.8 years after starting antiretroviral therapy. These TCRs come from a man aged 35 to 55 with HIV.

This chain links TRBV7-6 with TRBJ2-5; 9 bases are a match to TRBD2. There are 18 residues in the CDR3. After removal of 3 bases from V and 2 bases from J, the junction contained 13 bases not matched to a gene. The germline gives CDR1 SGHVS, CDR2 FNYEAQ. The CDR3 here is CASSFGPSGTVSQETQYF. The DNA for the CDR3 is TGTGCCAGCAGCTTTGGGCCTAGCGGGACGGTCTCGCAAGAGACCCAGTACTTC.

The chain recombines TRBV6-5 with TRBJ2-1, with a possible D match to TRBD2 (5 bases). From germline, CDR1 is MNHEY and CDR2 SVGAGI. CDR3 length equals 15 residues. With 5 bases removed from V and 1 base from J, the gap between germline ends came to 12 bases. The CDR3 region is CASSTDLLSYNEQFF. The CDR3 nucleotides read TGTGCCAGCAGTACGGACTTACTGTCCTACAATGAGCAGTTCTTC.

Written as DNA, the CDR3 is TGTGCCTGGAGTGAATTAGCAGTTGTGGAGACCCAGTACTTC. Translating it yields CAWSELAVVETQYF. The V and J genes are TRBV30 and TRBJ2-5; D call uncertain. The CDR3 is 14 amino acids. V shed 1 base and J shed 5 bases, with 14 bases lying between them. The germline V gene encodes CDR1 GTSNPN and CDR2 SVGIG (reference sequence).

This clone was seen more than once but under ten times. The chain is built from TRBV6-5 and TRBJ1-5, with no clear D. Germline assignment: CDR1 MNHEY and CDR2 SVGAGI. This CDR3 has 15 amino acids. The V and J ends lost 0 bases and 4 bases respectively, with 10 bases between them. Here the CDR3 reads CASSYSSGENQPQHF. CDR3 nucleotide sequence: TGTGCCAGCAGTTACTCGTCGGGAGAAAATCAGCCCCAGCATTTT.

The CDR3 DNA is TGTGCCAGCAGCTTGGGGGCGGGATTCTCCTACGAGCAGTACTTC. This codes for CASSLGAGFSYEQYF. J is TRBJ2-7 and V is TRBV7-3; the D call may be TRBD1 or TRBD2 (6 bases each). The CDR3 extends over 15 amino acids. The V and J ends lost 3 bases and 0 bases respectively, with 12 bases between them. The germline V gene encodes CDR1 SGHTA and CDR2 FQGTGA.

The V gene is TRBV19, the J gene TRBJ2-2, with a possible D match to TRBD1 (6 bases). Germline V gives CDR1 LNHDA, CDR2 SQIVND (reference sequence). V was pared by 7 bases and J by 5 bases, with 17 bases between. This CDR3 has 15 amino acids. The DNA for the CDR3 is TGTGCCAGTATCAAAGGACCAGGGGTGACCGGGGAGCTGTTTTTT. Translating gives CASIKGPGVTGELFF.

The V gene is TRBV15, the J gene TRBJ1-2; maybe TRBD1 (6 bases). Trimming removed 1 base at V and 8 bases at J, with 14 bases between. The CDR3 runs 14 residues. Germline values: CDR1 LNHNV, CDR2 YYDKDF (reference sequence). For the CDR3, the DNA is TGTGCCACCAGCAGAGGACAGGCCTCGGGGGGCTACACCTTC. Its protein is CATSRGQASGGYTF.

This clone has more than one count but fewer than ten. J is TRBJ2-3 and V is TRBV25-1, with D uncertain. CDR3 length: 14 residues. Germline CDR1 reads MGHDK; CDR2 reads SYGVNS. Trimming took 1 base from V and 1 from J, leaving 6 bases between them. Here the CDR3 reads CASSELKGTDTQYF. CDR3 DNA sequence: TGTGCCAGCAGTGAATTGAAAGGCACAGATACGCAGTATTTT.

V usage is TRBV7-9 and J usage is TRBJ1-1; unclear D gene. This CDR3 contains 15 residues. The germline V and J ends were trimmed by 3 bases and 6 bases, with 17 bases remaining between them. CDR1 and CDR2 (germline): SEHNR, FQNEAQ (reference sequence). The CDR3 coding sequence is TGTGCCAGCAGCTTCAGGCAGTCGGAGGGAGCTGAAGCTTTCTTT. Its translation is CASSFRQSEGAEAFF.

The V call is TRBV5-4, the J call TRBJ2-1; D is undetermined. The CDR3 sequence is 16 residues long. The ends were cut back, 2 bases at V and 0 bases at J, with 12 bases in the middle. CDR1 SGHNT and CDR2 YYREEE come from the germline V gene (reference sequence). The CDR3 spells CASSFQAASSYNEQFF. CDR3 in DNA: TGTGCCAGCAGCTTCCAAGCCGCCAGCTCCTACAATGAGCAGTTCTTC.

This rearrangement joins TRBV9 to TRBJ2-7, with 9 bases identical to TRBD2. V shed 5 bases, J shed 1 base, and the junction held 7 bases outside the gene matches. This CDR3 contains 15 residues. CDR1 and CDR2 from the germline V gene are SGDLS and YYNGEE. The CDR3 sequence: CASSPTSGSSYEQYF. The CDR3 nucleotides read TGTGCCAGCAGTCCTACTAGCGGGTCGTCCTACGAGCAGTACTTC. The whole variable domain, remainder taken from reference TRBV9 and TRBJ2-7, is DSGVTQTPKHLITATGQRVTLRCSPRSGDLSVYWYQQSLDQGLQFLIQYYNGEERAKGNILERFSAQQFPDLHSELNLSSLELGDSALYFCASSPTSGSSYEQYFGPGTRLTVT.

This sequence joins TRBV6-5 and TRBJ2-5; 11 nucleotides agree with TRBD2. Germline CDR1 is MNHEY and CDR2 is SVGAGI. J was trimmed by 9 bases and V by 5 bases; bases with no gene match: 11. The CDR3 has 15 residues. The CDR3 DNA follows: TGTGCCAGCAGTCATACTAGCGGGAGCATGGAGGCCCAGTACTTC. This codes for CASSHTSGSMEAQYF.

The V and J genes are TRBV14 and TRBJ2-7, with 13 bases aligning to TRBD2. Losses at the gene ends were 5 bases for V and 6 bases for J; bases not matched to a gene: 7. The CDR3 spans 15 residues. Per germline, CDR1 SGHDN and CDR2 FVKESK. The CDR3 sequence: CASSTTTSGRTEQYF. The DNA for the CDR3 is TGTGCCAGCAGCACAACGACTAGCGGGAGGACCGAGCAGTACTTC.

This chain joins TRBV28 and TRBJ2-2, with a possible D match to TRBD1 (6 bases). The CDR3 contains 15 residues. The V gene's germline CDR1 is MDHEN and CDR2 SYDVKM. V lost 7 bases to trimming and J lost 1 base, with 13 bases between them. The CDR3 coding sequence is TGTGCCAGCAAAGGGGGAGCATTGAACACCGGGGAGCTGTTTTTT. This encodes CASKGGALNTGELFF. Drawing the rest from reference TRBV28 and TRBJ2-2, the complete variable domain is DVKVTQSSRYLVKRTGEKVFLECVQDMDHENMFWYRQDPGLGLRLIYFSYDVKMKEKGDIPEGYSVSREKKERFSLILESASTNQTSMYLCASKGGALNTGELFFGEGSRLTVL.

This clone was observed a single time. The V and J genes are TRBV5-1 and TRBJ2-1; 8 positions agree with TRBD2. The CDR3 covers 15 residues. CDR1 is SGHRS, CDR2 YFSETQ, per germline. J gave up 3 bases and V 5 bases, and 7 bases lay outside the gene matches. CDR3 nucleotide sequence: TGCGCCAGCAGTAAGTCCAGCGGGAGCTACAATGAGCAGTTCTTC. Protein product: CASSKSSGSYNEQFF.

The DNA of the CDR3 is TGTGCCAGCAGCTTAATTCAGGGATCCTATGGAGGCTACACCTTC. This translates into CASSLIQGSYGGYTF. This chain links TRBV5-4 with TRBJ1-2; possibly TRBD1 for D (5 bases). V dropped 2 bases and J dropped 8 bases, with 19 bases sitting between them. The CDR3 loop spans 15 amino acids. Germline-derived CDR1 and CDR2 are SGHNT and YYREEE (reference sequence).

The rearrangement uses TRBV5-6 and TRBJ2-1, with TRBD2 matching over 7 bases. The CDR3 has 15 amino acids. Germline V gene data show CDR1 as SGHDT and CDR2 as YYEEEE. The V gene end was trimmed by 0 bases and the J gene end by 3 bases; junction bases not matched to a gene: 3. The CDR3 region has the DNA TGTGCCAGCAGCTTGGTAGTAGCGGGCTACAATGAGCAGTTCTTC. Translation: CASSLVVAGYNEQFF. Supplemented by reference TRBV5-6 and TRBJ2-1, the full variable domain reads DAGVTQSPTHLIKTRGQQVTLRCSPKSGHDTVSWYQQALGQGPQFIFQYYEEEERQRGNFPDRFSGHQFPNYSSELNVNALLLGDSALYLCASSLVVAGYNEQFFGPGTRLTVL.

The V gene is TRBV5-5, the J gene TRBJ2-1; D remains ambiguous. CDR3 length: 11 residues. Trimming pared 2 bases from V and 8 bases from J, leaving 5 bases between. Germline CDR1 and CDR2: SGHKS and YYEKEE (reference sequence). CDR3 region: CASSLKDEQFF. DNA of the CDR3: TGTGCCAGCAGCTTAAAGGATGAGCAGTTCTTC.

V usage is TRBV5-1 and J usage is TRBJ1-1, with D hard to call. The CDR3 length is 12 residues. Germline CDR1 is SGHRS and CDR2 is YFSETQ. V was trimmed by 0 bases and J by 6 bases, leaving 6 bases between them. The CDR3 reads CASSLERSEAFF. CDR3 nucleotides: TGCGCCAGCAGCTTGGAACGATCTGAAGCTTTCTTT.

V and J are TRBV28 and TRBJ2-7; D may correspond to TRBD1 or TRBD2 (6 bases each). V was shortened by 7 bases and J by 0 bases, with 13 bases between the two germline ends. The CDR3 runs to 14 residues. Germline-derived CDR1 and CDR2 are MDHEN and SYDVKM. CDR3 nucleotides: TGTGCCAGCACCTACCGGGGGCCCTCCTACGAGCAGTACTTC. This gives the protein CASTYRGPSYEQYF. Using reference TRBV28 and TRBJ2-7 for the parts outside the CDR3, the full variable domain is DVKVTQSSRYLVKRTGEKVFLECVQDMDHENMFWYRQDPGLGLRLIYFSYDVKMKEKGDIPEGYSVSREKKERFSLILESASTNQTSMYLCASTYRGPSYEQYFGPGTRLTVT.

The chain carries TRBV5-1 and TRBJ2-7; D gene unclear. The CDR3 totals 15 residues. V was shortened by 5 bases and J by 0 bases, with 15 bases between the two germline ends. Germline CDR1 reads SGHRS; CDR2 reads YFSETQ. The CDR3 region is CASSTAATRSYEQYF. The CDR3 region has the DNA TGCGCCAGCAGTACAGCAGCAACCCGCTCCTACGAGCAGTACTTC.

This clone occurred once. This chain uses TRBV2 with TRBJ2-3; no clear D gene. There are 11 residues in the CDR3. V was trimmed by 2 bases and J by 6 bases, leaving 3 bases between them. Germline V lookup: CDR1 SNHLY, CDR2 FYNNEI. The CDR3 bases are TGTGCCAGCAGTGAACCTGATACGCAGTATTTT. Its protein product is CASSEPDTQYF.

The chain couples TRBV5-4 to TRBJ2-2, with TRBD2 matching 11 bases. The junction had 6 bases not matched to a gene; V was cut back by 4 bases and J by 4 bases. Germline V gives CDR1 SGHNT, CDR2 YYREEE (reference sequence). This CDR3 spans 16 amino acids. In DNA, the CDR3 is TGTGCCAGCAGCCCACGGACTAGCGGGTCCACCGGGGAGCTGTTTTTT. It translates to CASSPRTSGSTGELFF.